This T cell receptor beta chain is drawn from a study of Graves' ophthalmopathy and Graves' hyperthyroidism. Whole-study findings and limits: Blood also harbored most expanded thyroid clonotypes above 0.001 frequency.

RNA transcripts provided the template for amplifying TCR beta CDR3 regions. First-round RT-PCR used HTBI primers; second-round multiplex PCR followed. TCRdb analysed the multiplex PCR reads with MiXCR anew, one entry per CDR3 protein. The data show about 400,000 distinct CDR3 sequences, approximately 20% seen once. The study enrolled ophthalmopathy donors with moderate-to-severe activity, CAS ≥3, NOSPECS ≥4 and duration under 3 months. Pregnant or lactating patients and those with other autoimmune diseases or uncontrolled infections were excluded. The sample holds many counts of this clonotype. Its matching antigen is unknown. The sequencing sample was made of peripheral blood. This TCR came from a woman aged 18-30 years with Graves' ophthalmopathy.

In nucleotides, the CDR3 is TGTGCCAGCAGCCCACCATATGACTCCTACGAGCAGTACTTC. Its translation is CASSPPYDSYEQYF. The J gene is TRBJ2-7, the V gene TRBV6-2 or TRBV6-3; no clear D. Between the trimmed V and J ends, which lost 6 bases and 0 bases, there was a span of 12 bases. The CDR3 totals 14 residues. Germline values: CDR1 MNHEY, CDR2 SVGEGT.